This record covers a single T cell receptor (beta chain). When the RNA was reverse transcribed, random hexamers were used with an input of about 0.45 to 1 ug. TCRdb passed the immunoSEQ multiplex PCR reads through MiXCR, listing each CDR3 protein once. The sample lists around 95,000 distinct CDR3 sequences, around 95% occurring once. This sample is part of a study of CD8 T cells in Susac syndrome. On the study more broadly: Patients with Susac syndrome were therapy-naive, on corticosteroids, or on intravenous immunoglobulin alone at the time that blood was drawn.

This CDR3 contains 17 residues. Per germline, CDR1 SGDLS and CDR2 YYNGEE. V shed 2 bases and J shed 4 bases, with 18 bases lying between them. The sequenced sample consisted of CD8+ T cells from PBMCs. The rearrangement joins TRBV9 to TRBJ2-2, with D possibly called TRBD1 or TRBD2 (5 bases each). The receptor was isolated from a human donor with Susac syndrome. This chain's CDR3 is CASSVSSGTGVTGELFF. In nucleotides, the CDR3 is TGTGCCAGCAGCGTTTCCTCCGGGACCGGGGTCACCGGGGAGCTGTTTTTT. Variable domain in full (rest from reference TRBV9 and TRBJ2-2): DSGVTQTPKHLITATGQRVTLRCSPRSGDLSVYWYQQSLDQGLQFLIQYYNGEERAKGNILERFSAQQFPDLHSELNLSSLELGDSALYFCASSVSSGTGVTGELFFGEGSRLTVL.